The next 17 T cell receptor beta chains were all read from a single sample in a study of shared clonotypes between healthy human individuals. The method was immunoSEQ multiplex PCR; TCRdb's version includes in-frame clones alone and lacks a portion of them. The repertoire holds about 2.2 million clones, with about 92% as singletons. Selected positively for CCR7 and CD45RO-negative, naive CD8 cells excluded terminally differentiated effector memory CD45RA+ cells. The sequenced material came from naive CD8+ T cells from PBMCs. These receptors were obtained from a man younger than 30 in good health. Some clones in this sample may be carry-over from other donors' samples.

About this clone itself: A read error may produce the germline difference seen at one junction end. This chain connects TRBV11-1 to TRBJ2-1; 11 nucleotides align to TRBD2. CDR3 length equals 15 residues. Per the germline V gene, CDR1 is SGHAT and CDR2 is FQDESV (reference sequence). CDR3 residues: CASSLAGGPKNEQFF. The CDR3 nucleotides are TGTGCCAGCAGTTTAGCGGGAGGGCCAAAAAATGAGCAGTTCTTC. The entire variable domain, with the rest obtained from reference TRBV11-1 and TRBJ2-1, is as follows: EAEVAQSPRYKITEKSQAVAFWCDPISGHATLYWYRQILGQGPELLVQFQDESVVDDSQLPKDRFSAERLKGVDSTLKIQPAELGDSAMYLCASSLAGGPKNEQFFGPGTRLTVL.

Concerning this clone itself: Additional DNA sequences in this sample encode the identical CDR3. The V and J genes are TRBV11-3 and TRBJ2-1, with no clear D. V lost 3 bases and J lost 6, with 6 bases in between. This CDR3 has 12 residues. From germline, CDR1 is SGHNT and CDR2 YENEEA. CDR3 bases: TGTGCCAGCAGCTTTTCGGGCAATGAGCAGTTCTTC. This translates into CASSFSGNEQFF.

Regarding this clone: The same CDR3 arises from other DNA sequences in this sample as well. The V call is TRBV25-1, the J call TRBJ2-7, with 9 bases lining up with TRBD2. The CDR3 contains 13 residues. Germline CDR1 is MGHDK and CDR2 is SYGVNS. V lost 3 bases, J lost 4 bases, and 1 base stayed unmatched. DNA of the CDR3: TGTGCCAGCAGTGATAGCGGGAGTTACGAGCAGTACTTC. Residues: CASSDSGSYEQYF.

This chain uses TRBV5-1 with TRBJ2-1; 7 positions agree with TRBD2. V lost 2 bases to trimming and J lost 2 bases; unmatched junction nucleotides: 7. This CDR3 has 16 amino acids. Germline loops: CDR1 SGHRS, CDR2 YFSETQ. The CDR3 is CASSLTGGGTYNEQFF. The CDR3 region has the DNA TGCGCCAGCAGCTTAACGGGGGGAGGAACCTACAATGAGCAGTTCTTC.

The CDR3 protein is CSVEYGTPYEQYF. In nucleotides, the CDR3 is TGCAGCGTTGAGTATGGGACCCCCTACGAGCAGTACTTC. The gene calls are TRBV29-1 and TRBJ2-7; the D gene could be TRBD1 or TRBD2 (5 bases each). Germline V gives CDR1 SQVTM, CDR2 ANQGSEA. CDR3 length: 13 amino acids. The V end was cut by 3 bases, the J end by 2 bases, with 11 bases between.

The chain recombines TRBV9 with TRBJ2-1; tentative D call: TRBD2 (5 bases). Germline V gene sequence: CDR1 SGDLS, CDR2 YYNGEE. Between the trimmed V and J ends, which lost 4 bases and 2 bases, there was a span of 13 bases. This CDR3 is built from 15 residues. The CDR3, as DNA: TGTGCCAGCAGCCCCCAGCGGAGCCCCTACAATGAGCAGTTCTTC. This gives the protein CASSPQRSPYNEQFF. The full variable domain, with the rest looked up from reference TRBV9 and TRBJ2-1, is DSGVTQTPKHLITATGQRVTLRCSPRSGDLSVYWYQQSLDQGLQFLIQYYNGEERAKGNILERFSAQQFPDLHSELNLSSLELGDSALYFCASSPQRSPYNEQFFGPGTRLTVL.

The V gene is TRBV29-1, the J gene TRBJ2-3, with D unresolved. Germline assignment: CDR1 SQVTM and CDR2 ANQGSEA. CDR3 length: 14 amino acids. Trimming took off 4 bases at V and 0 bases at J, with 11 bases between the two ends. CDR3: CSVVGGRSTDTQYF. DNA of the CDR3: TGCAGCGTTGTCGGCGGACGAAGCACAGATACGCAGTATTTT.

The chain links TRBV6-6 to TRBJ2-1; no clear D gene. The length of the CDR3 is 13 residues. Germline-derived CDR1 and CDR2 are MNHNY and SVGAGI (reference sequence). Trimming cost V 3 bases and J 9 bases, with 12 bases left between them. In nucleotides, the CDR3 is TGTGCCAGCAGTTATCTCCAAGCGATTGAGCAGTTCTTC. Amino acids: CASSYLQAIEQFF.

Concerning this clone: This sample also contains other DNA sequences that code for the same CDR3. This sequence joins TRBV7-9 and TRBJ1-1; D perhaps matches TRBD1 (5 bases). The CDR3 runs to 12 residues. V dropped 5 bases and J dropped 8 bases, with 12 bases sitting between them. Germline CDR1 is SEHNR and CDR2 is FQNEAQ (reference sequence). The CDR3 reads CASSPGTAEAFF. The CDR3, as DNA: TGTGCCAGCAGCCCGGGGACTGCAGAAGCTTTCTTT.

J is TRBJ2-7 and V is TRBV5-6; weak D call: TRBD2 (6 bases). Germline V CDR1 and CDR2: SGHDT, YYEEEE. V lost 0 bases and J lost 3, with 16 bases in between. This CDR3 is built from 16 residues. The CDR3 coding sequence is TGTGCCAGCAGCTTGGTGAGTAGCGGACCGTTCTACGAGCAGTACTTC. Translation gives CASSLVSSGPFYEQYF. Looking up the rest from reference TRBV5-6 and TRBJ2-7 gives the full variable domain: DAGVTQSPTHLIKTRGQQVTLRCSPKSGHDTVSWYQQALGQGPQFIFQYYEEEERQRGNFPDRFSGHQFPNYSSELNVNALLLGDSALYLCASSLVSSGPFYEQYFGPGTRLTVT.

This chain connects TRBV6-1 to TRBJ2-3; TRBD1 agrees at 11 bases. The CDR3 covers 15 residues. The V gene's germline CDR1 is MNHNS and CDR2 SASEGT. V was pared by 7 bases and J by 8 bases, with 11 bases of the junction left unmatched. CDR3 in amino acids: CASTHPGQGAFTQYF. The CDR3 DNA sequence: TGTGCCAGCACCCACCCCGGACAGGGGGCGTTTACGCAGTATTTT.

The chain links TRBV27 to TRBJ2-1, with 8 nucleotides matching TRBD2. This CDR3 has 13 residues. The V gene's germline CDR1 is MNHEY and CDR2 SMNVEV (reference sequence). V was pared by 5 bases and J by 7 bases, with 4 bases of the junction left unmatched. CDR3 residues: CASSAGRANEQFF. CDR3 bases: TGTGCCAGCAGTGCCGGGAGGGCGAATGAGCAGTTCTTC.

A remark on this clone: This sample includes further DNA sequences coding for the same CDR3. V is TRBV7-9 and J is TRBJ2-7; the match to TRBD1 covers 9 bases. Germline CDR1 SEHNR, CDR2 FQNEAQ (reference sequence). This CDR3 comprises 15 residues. The V and J ends lost 5 bases and 2 bases, in that order; junction bases with no gene match: 7. CDR3 protein: CASSGPGQGTYEQYF. CDR3 coding DNA: TGTGCCAGCAGCGGACCGGGACAGGGCACCTACGAGCAGTACTTC.

The rearrangement links TRBV4-1 to TRBJ1-2; D gene unclear. Germline V gene data show CDR1 as MGHRA and CDR2 as YSYEKL. This CDR3 contains 14 residues. Between the trimmed V and J ends, which lost 0 bases and 8 bases, there was a span of 13 bases. The CDR3 DNA sequence: TGCGCCAGCAGCCAAGATCCGGCTGCTTCCGGCTACACCTTC. It specifies CASSQDPAASGYTF.

V is TRBV6-1 and J is TRBJ1-1; TRBD1 matches 8 bases. CDR1 MNHNS and CDR2 SASEGT come from the germline V gene. The V gene end was trimmed by 10 bases and the J gene end by 7 bases; junction bases not matched to a gene: 11. CDR3 length equals 13 residues. The CDR3 region is CATRTGYFNEAFF. CDR3 bases: TGTGCCACGCGGACAGGGTATTTTAATGAAGCTTTCTTT.

This clone was recorded only once. The chain recombines TRBV6-4 with TRBJ2-7; perhaps D is TRBD1 or TRBD2 (5 bases each). The CDR3 length is 13 residues. CDR1 is MRHNA and CDR2 is SNTAGT in the germline V gene. The V end was cut by 2 bases, the J end by 3 bases, with 8 bases between. The CDR3 nucleotides read TGTGCCAGCAGTGACGGGGGATTCTACGAGCAGTACTTC. Protein: CASSDGGFYEQYF.

The J gene is TRBJ2-7, the V gene TRBV6-4; 9 bases line up with TRBD1. The CDR3 spans 13 residues. V was pared by 5 bases and J by 3 bases, with 2 bases of the junction left unmatched. CDR1 is MRHNA, CDR2 SNTAGT, per germline. As DNA, the CDR3 is TGTGCCAGCAGTACAGGGGGCGTCTACGAGCAGTACTTC. This sequence encodes CASSTGGVYEQYF.